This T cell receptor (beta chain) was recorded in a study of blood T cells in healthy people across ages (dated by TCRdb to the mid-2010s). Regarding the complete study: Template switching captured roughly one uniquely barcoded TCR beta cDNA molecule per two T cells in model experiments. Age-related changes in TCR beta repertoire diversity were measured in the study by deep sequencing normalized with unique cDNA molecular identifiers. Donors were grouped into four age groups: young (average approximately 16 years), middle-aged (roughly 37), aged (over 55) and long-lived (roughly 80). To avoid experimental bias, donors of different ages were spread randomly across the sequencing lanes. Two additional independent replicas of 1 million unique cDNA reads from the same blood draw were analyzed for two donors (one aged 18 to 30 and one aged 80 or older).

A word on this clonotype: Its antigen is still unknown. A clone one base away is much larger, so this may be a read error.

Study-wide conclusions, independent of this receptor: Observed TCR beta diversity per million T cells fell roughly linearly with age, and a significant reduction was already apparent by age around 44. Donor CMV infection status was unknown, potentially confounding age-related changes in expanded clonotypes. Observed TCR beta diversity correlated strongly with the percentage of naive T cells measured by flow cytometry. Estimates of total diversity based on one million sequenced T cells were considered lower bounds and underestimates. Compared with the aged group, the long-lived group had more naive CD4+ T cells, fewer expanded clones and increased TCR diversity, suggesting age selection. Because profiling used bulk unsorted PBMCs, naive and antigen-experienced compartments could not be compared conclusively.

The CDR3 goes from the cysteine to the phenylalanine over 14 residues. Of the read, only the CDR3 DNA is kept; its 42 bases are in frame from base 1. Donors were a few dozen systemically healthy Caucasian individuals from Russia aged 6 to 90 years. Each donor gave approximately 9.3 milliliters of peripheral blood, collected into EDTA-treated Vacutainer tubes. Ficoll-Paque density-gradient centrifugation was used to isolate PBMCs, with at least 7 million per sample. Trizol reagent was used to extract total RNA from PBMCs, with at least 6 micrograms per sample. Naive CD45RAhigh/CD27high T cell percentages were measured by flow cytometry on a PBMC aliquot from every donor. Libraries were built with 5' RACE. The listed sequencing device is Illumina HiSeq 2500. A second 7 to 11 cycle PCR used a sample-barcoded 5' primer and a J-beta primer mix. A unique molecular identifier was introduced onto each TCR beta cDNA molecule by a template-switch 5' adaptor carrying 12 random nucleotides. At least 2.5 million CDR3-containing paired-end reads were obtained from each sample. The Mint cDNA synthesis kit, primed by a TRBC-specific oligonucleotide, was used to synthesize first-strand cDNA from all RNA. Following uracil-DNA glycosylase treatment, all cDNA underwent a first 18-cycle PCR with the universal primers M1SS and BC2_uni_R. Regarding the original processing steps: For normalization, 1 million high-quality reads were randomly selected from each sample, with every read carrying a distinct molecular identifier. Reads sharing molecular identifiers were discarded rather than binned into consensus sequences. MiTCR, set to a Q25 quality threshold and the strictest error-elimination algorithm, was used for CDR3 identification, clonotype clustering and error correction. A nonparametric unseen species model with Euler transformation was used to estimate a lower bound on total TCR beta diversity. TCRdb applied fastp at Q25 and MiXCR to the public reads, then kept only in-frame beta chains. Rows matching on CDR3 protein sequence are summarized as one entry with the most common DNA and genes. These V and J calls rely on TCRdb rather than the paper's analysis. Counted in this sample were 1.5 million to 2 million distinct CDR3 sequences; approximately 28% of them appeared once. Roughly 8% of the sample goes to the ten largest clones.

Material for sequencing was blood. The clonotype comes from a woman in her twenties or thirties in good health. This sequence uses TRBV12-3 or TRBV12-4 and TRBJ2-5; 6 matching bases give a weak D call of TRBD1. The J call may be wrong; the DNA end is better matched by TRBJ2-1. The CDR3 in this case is CASSLRQEQETQFF. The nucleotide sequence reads TGTGCCAGCAGTTTACGACAGGAGCAAGAGACCCAGTTCTTC.